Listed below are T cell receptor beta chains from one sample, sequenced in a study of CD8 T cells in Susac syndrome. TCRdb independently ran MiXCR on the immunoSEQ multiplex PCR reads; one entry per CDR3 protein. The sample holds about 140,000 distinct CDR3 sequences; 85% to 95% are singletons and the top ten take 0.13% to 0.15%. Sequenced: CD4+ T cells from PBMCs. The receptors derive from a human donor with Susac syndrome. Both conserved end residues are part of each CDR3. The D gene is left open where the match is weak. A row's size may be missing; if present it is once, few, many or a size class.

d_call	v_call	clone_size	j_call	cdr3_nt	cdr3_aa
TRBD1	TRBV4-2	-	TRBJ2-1	TGTGCCAGCAGCCAAGTTCTGGGACAGGGGGCTTGTGAGCAGTTCTTC	CASSQVLGQGACEQFF
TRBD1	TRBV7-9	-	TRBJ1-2	TGTGCCAGCAGCTTCCGGGACAGCGCTTATGGCTACACCTTC	CASSFRDSAYGYTF
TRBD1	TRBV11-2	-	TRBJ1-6	TGTGCCAGCAGCCTCCCCACAGGGGGTGGCAGGACACCCCTCCACTTT	CASSLPTGGGRTPLHF
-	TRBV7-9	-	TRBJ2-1	TGTGCCAGCAACCTCCGGGACACGTTGTCCTACAATGAGCAGTTCTTC	CASNLRDTLSYNEQFF
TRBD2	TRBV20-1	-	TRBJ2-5	TGCAGTGCTAGCGTGTCTAGCGGGGCGGTGGAGACCCAGTACTTC	CSASVSSGAVETQYF
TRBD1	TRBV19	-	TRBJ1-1	TGTGCCAGTAGTGGGACAGTGAACACTGAAGCTTTCTTT	CASSGTVNTEAFF
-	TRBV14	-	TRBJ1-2	TGTGCCAGCAGCCAAGAGGGCAGCTACACCTTC	CASSQEGSYTF
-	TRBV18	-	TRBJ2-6	TGTGCCAGCTCACCACAGGCAGGCCCGATAGGGGCCAACGTCCTGACTTTC	CASSPQAGPIGANVLTF
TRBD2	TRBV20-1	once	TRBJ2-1	TGCAGTGCTAGCACCCCTCTAGCGGGAAATCGCAATGAGCAGTTCTTC	CSASTPLAGNRNEQFF
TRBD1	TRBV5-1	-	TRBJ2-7	TGCGCCAGCAGCGTCGGGGGACAGGGTATAATCGGAATCGTAGCCGAGCAGTACTTC	CASSVGGQGIIGIVAEQYF
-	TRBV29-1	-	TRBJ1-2	TGCAGCGTTGAAGTGGGGAACTATGGCTACACCTTC	CSVEVGNYGYTF
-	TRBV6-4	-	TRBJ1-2	TGTGCCAGCAGTGACTGGGACGGAGGAGGCTACACCTTC	CASSDWDGGGYTF
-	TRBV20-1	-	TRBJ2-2	TGCAGTGCTAGATGGGCCAGTACGAACACCGGGGAGCTGTTTTTT	CSARWASTNTGELFF
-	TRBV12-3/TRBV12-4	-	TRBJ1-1	TGTGCCAGCAGTTTCGGTGGTGGTGAAGCTTTCTTT	CASSFGGGEAFF
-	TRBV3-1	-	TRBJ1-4	TGTGCCAGCAGCCAAGGTGCAGAAACAAGTCGGAATGAAAAACTGTTTTTT	CASSQGAETSRNEKLFF
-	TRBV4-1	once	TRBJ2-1	TGCGCCAGCAGCCAGGAGCTAGCTACGTCCTACAATGAGCAGTTCTTC	CASSQELATSYNEQFF
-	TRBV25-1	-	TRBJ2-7	TGTGCCAGCAGTGAGGAAGGACGGATTCCATGGAGGTACGAGCAGTACTTC	CASSEEGRIPWRYEQYF
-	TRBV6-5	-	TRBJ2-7	TGTGCCAGCAGCCCACACAGGGACTACGAGCAGTACTTC	CASSPHRDYEQYF
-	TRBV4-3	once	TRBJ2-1	TGCGCCAGCAGCCAGGGGGCCCGCTCCTACAATGAGCAGTTCTTC	CASSQGARSYNEQFF
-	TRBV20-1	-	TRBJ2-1	TGCAGTGCGCGTTCTGGGTTGCGGTCCTACAATGAGCAGTTCTTC	CSARSGLRSYNEQFF
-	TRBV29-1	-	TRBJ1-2	TGCAGCGTTGATATTTTGACACCGAACTATGGCTACACCTTC	CSVDILTPNYGYTF
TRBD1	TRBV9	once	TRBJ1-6	TGTGCCAGCAGCCAGGACAGGGTCGGGTCACCCCTCCACTTT	CASSQDRVGSPLHF
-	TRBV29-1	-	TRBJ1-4	TGTGAGACAGGAGTTAATGAAAAACTGTTTTTT	CETGVNEKLFF
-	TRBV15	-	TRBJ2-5	TGTGCCACCAGCAGAGGGGCCAGGAGGCAAGAGACCCAGTACTTC	CATSRGARRQETQYF
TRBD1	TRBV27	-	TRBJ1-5	TGTGCCAGCAGTTTAGGGACAGGGGTAAATCAGCCCCAGCATTTT	CASSLGTGVNQPQHF
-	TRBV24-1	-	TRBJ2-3	TGTGCCACCAGTGAACAGGGCAATACGCAGTATTTT	CATSEQGNTQYF
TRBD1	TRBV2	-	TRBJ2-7	TGTGCCAGCAGTAGACAGGGATTCGGGGAGCAGTACTTC	CASSRQGFGEQYF
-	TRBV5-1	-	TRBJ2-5	TGCGCCAGCAGCGAAGGGACACAGACCCAGTACTTC	CASSEGTQTQYF
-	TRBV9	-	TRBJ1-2	TGTGCCAGCAGCCGCGGACAGAGCGACTATGGCTACACCTTC	CASSRGQSDYGYTF
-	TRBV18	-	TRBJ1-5	TGTGCCAGCTCACCAAGCCGCCGGGGAGGCGACCAGCCCCAGCATTTT	CASSPSRRGGDQPQHF
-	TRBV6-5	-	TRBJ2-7	TGTGCCAGCGCGCGGTTAAGCTCCTACGAGCAGTACTTC	CASARLSSYEQYF
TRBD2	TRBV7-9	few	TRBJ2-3	TGTGCCAGCAGCCCCTCCGGGACTACCATCGATACGCAGTATTTT	CASSPSGTTIDTQYF
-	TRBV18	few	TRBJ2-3	TGTGCCAGCTCACTTTGGACAGTAACAGATACGCAGTATTTT	CASSLWTVTDTQYF
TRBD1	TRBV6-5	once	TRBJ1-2	TGTGCCAGCAGTTTCCGTGGGACAGGGGCTGGCTATGGCTACACCTTC	CASSFRGTGAGYGYTF
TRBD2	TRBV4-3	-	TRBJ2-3	TGCGCCAGCAGCCAAGGGGGACTAGCGGGAGATACGCAGTATTTT	CASSQGGLAGDTQYF
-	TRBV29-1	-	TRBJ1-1	TGCAGCGTTGACCCCAACACTGAAGCTTTCTTT	CSVDPNTEAFF
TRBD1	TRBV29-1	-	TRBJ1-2	TGCAGCGTCCGAGGACAGGGAAACTATGGCTACACCTTC	CSVRGQGNYGYTF
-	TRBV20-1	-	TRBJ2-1	TGCAGTGCTATCCAAAGGGCGGGAATCGCCTACAATGAGCAGTTCTTC	CSAIQRAGIAYNEQFF
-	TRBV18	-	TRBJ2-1	TGTGCCAGCTCACCACGAATTTACAGGGAAAATGAGCAGTTCTTC	CASSPRIYRENEQFF
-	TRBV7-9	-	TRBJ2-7	TGTGCCAGCAGCTTCCGCCCGTCCGGCGGTTGGGCCTACGAGCAGTACTTC	CASSFRPSGGWAYEQYF
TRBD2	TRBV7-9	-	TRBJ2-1	TGTGCCAGCAGCTTCACGGGAGGGAGATACAATGAGCAGTTCTTC	CASSFTGGRYNEQFF
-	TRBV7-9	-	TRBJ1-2	TGTGCCAGCAGCTTAGTTCCGGCAGGGGATGAGGATGGCTACACCTTC	CASSLVPAGDEDGYTF
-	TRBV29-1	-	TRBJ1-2	TGCAGCGTTGCTTTCGGGGACCGCTATGGCTACACCTTC	CSVAFGDRYGYTF
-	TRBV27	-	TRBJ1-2	TGTGCCAGCAGTTTAAACAGGAATAATGGCTACACCTTC	CASSLNRNNGYTF
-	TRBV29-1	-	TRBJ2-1	TGCAGCGTTGCTTTTTCGTCGGCCTACAATGAGCAGTTCTTC	CSVAFSSAYNEQFF
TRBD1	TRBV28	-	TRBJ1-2	TGTGCCAGCAGTTCCGGACAGGGGGTGTTTTATGGCTACACCTTC	CASSSGQGVFYGYTF
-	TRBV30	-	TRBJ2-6	TGTGCCCTGCAACCAGGGTTTCGGCGGGGGGCCAACGTCCTGACTTTC	CALQPGFRRGANVLTF
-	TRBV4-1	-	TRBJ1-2	TGCGCCAGCAGCTCATCCCCCCCCGGTTCGACAGGCCTTTATGGCTACACCTTC	CASSSSPPGSTGLYGYTF
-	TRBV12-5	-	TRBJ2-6	TGTGCTAGTGGTTTGATTCGAACCTCTGGGGCCAACGTCCTGACTTTC	CASGLIRTSGANVLTF
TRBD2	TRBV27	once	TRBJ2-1	TGTGCCAGCACCCGGACTAGCGGAATATACAATGAGCAGTTCTTC	CASTRTSGIYNEQFF
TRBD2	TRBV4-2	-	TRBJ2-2	TGTGCCAGCAGCCAAGCGTCGACTAGCGGTACCGTGGAGCTGTTTTTT	CASSQASTSGTVELFF
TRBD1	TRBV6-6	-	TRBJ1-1	TGTGCCAGCAGTCGACAGGGAAGCACTGAAGCTTTCTTT	CASSRQGSTEAFF
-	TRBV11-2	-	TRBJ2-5	TGTGCCAGCAGCCGTGACAGGTTTCTAGAGACCCAGTACTTC	CASSRDRFLETQYF
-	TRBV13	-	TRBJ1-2	TGTGCCAGCAGCGAAGATGGGGGAGGCTACACCTTC	CASSEDGGGYTF
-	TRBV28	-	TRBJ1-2	TGTGCCAGCAGTTTGAGGATGACTAACTATGGCTACACCTTC	CASSLRMTNYGYTF
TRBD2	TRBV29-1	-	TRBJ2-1	TGCAGCGTCCGGACTAGCGGGAGGGCCCTTGAGCAGTTCTTC	CSVRTSGRALEQFF